This is a list of T cell receptor beta chains from one sample in a study of blood T cell repertoires in COVID-19. Clones were sequenced by immunoSEQ multiplex PCR, and TCRdb holds only the in-frame ones, with some missing. This sample has around 100,000 clones, with roughly 88% found just once. The material sequenced was peripheral blood. These receptors were collected from a human donor in a cohort sampled during active COVID-19. Both conserved end residues are part of each CDR3. The order of the fields is clone size, D gene, J gene, V gene, CDR3 protein, CDR3 DNA. The D gene is left open where the match is weak. Clone size is shown for a subset of rows, as once, few, many or a class of expanded clone.

size: NA; D: TRBD2; J: TRBJ2-1; V: TRBV18; CDR3: CASSPLTSGTNEQFF; DNA: TGTGCCAGCTCACCACTCACTAGCGGGACCAATGAGCAGTTCTTC
size: few; D: TRBD1; J: TRBJ1-1; V: TRBV5-1; CDR3: CASSLQGAGNTEAFF; DNA: TGCGCCAGCAGCTTGCAGGGGGCCGGGAACACTGAAGCTTTCTTT
size: NA; D: TRBD2; J: TRBJ2-3; V: TRBV30; CDR3: CAWTLAGADTQYF; DNA: TGTGCCTGGACCTTAGCGGGGGCGGATACGCAGTATTTT
size: NA; D: NA; J: TRBJ2-3; V: TRBV6-4; CDR3: CASSEAASTDTQYF; DNA: TGTGCCAGCAGTGAAGCGGCTAGCACAGATACGCAGTATTTT
size: few; D: TRBD1; J: TRBJ1-2; V: TRBV7-9; CDR3: CASSRQGAFYGYTF; DNA: TGTGCCAGCAGCAGACAGGGGGCGTTCTATGGCTACACCTTC
size: NA; D: TRBD1; J: TRBJ1-3; V: TRBV4-3; CDR3: CASSQEESRQGRAIYF; DNA: TGCGCCAGCAGCCAAGAAGAGTCCAGACAGGGAAGAGCCATATATTTT
size: NA; D: NA; J: TRBJ2-5; V: TRBV29-1; CDR3: CSVGHREETQYF; DNA: TGCAGCGTCGGACACAGGGAAGAGACCCAGTACTTC
size: NA; D: TRBD2; J: TRBJ2-7; V: TRBV4-1; CDR3: CASSHGGGSSYEQYF; DNA: TGCGCCAGCAGCCATGGCGGGGGAAGCTCCTACGAGCAGTACTTC
size: NA; D: TRBD2; J: TRBJ2-7; V: TRBV27; CDR3: CASSRTSVSYEQYF; DNA: TGTGCCAGCAGTCGGACTAGCGTCTCCTACGAGCAGTACTTC
size: NA; D: TRBD1; J: TRBJ1-4; V: TRBV7-2; CDR3: CASSLALGTAFEKLFF; DNA: TGTGCCAGCAGCTTAGCCCTCGGGACAGCTTTTGAAAAACTGTTTTTT